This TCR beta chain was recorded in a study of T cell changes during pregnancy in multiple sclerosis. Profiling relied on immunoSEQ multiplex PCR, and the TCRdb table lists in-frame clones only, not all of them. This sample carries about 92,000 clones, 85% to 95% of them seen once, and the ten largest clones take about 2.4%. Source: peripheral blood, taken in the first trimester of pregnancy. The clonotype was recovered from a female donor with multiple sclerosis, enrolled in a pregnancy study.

The CDR3 here is CASSRGSTYEQYF. For the CDR3, the DNA is TGTGCCAGCAGCCGCGGGAGTACCTACGAGCAGTACTTC. The chain links TRBV11-2 to TRBJ2-7, with 7 bases lining up with TRBD2. Trimming cost V 5 bases and J 2 bases; bases outside gene matches: 3. The length of the CDR3 is 13 residues. The germline V gene encodes CDR1 SGHAT and CDR2 FQNNGV.